This TCR beta chain was retrieved from a study of OX40 agonist ivuxolimab in advanced cancers. Study as a whole: The treatment was a fully human IgG2 OX40 agonist, ivuxolimab. Recorded diagnoses for dose-escalation patients were hepatocellular carcinoma, melanoma, renal cell or head and neck cancer. Eligibility admitted prior anti-PD-1, anti-PD-L1 or anti-CTLA-4 therapy; approximately 40% had some.

V dropped 0 bases and J dropped 4 bases, with 8 bases sitting between them. This CDR3 spans 13 amino acids. CDR1 SGHDT and CDR2 YYEEEE come from the germline V gene. The method was immunoSEQ multiplex PCR; TCRdb's version includes in-frame clones alone and lacks a portion of them. The top ten clones hold 2% to 2.5% of a sample with about 17,000 clones, almost 85% of them seen once. Study-level points and caveats: Dosing at 0.1 to 3.0 mg/kg was accompanied by clonal expansion of CD4+ and CD8+ blood T cells by week 6.

As regards this clone: Its specificity is unknown.

This clonotype was sampled from an adult with an advanced solid tumor such as melanoma, head and neck, liver or kidney cancer. Specimen: CD4+ or CD8+ T cells sorted from blood, collected in a trial of the OX40 agonist ivuxolimab. The gene calls are TRBV5-6 and TRBJ2-7; no firm D call. CDR3 sequence (DNA): TGTGCCAGCAGCTTGGTTTACTCTTACGAGCAGTACTTC. It codes for CASSLVYSYEQYF.